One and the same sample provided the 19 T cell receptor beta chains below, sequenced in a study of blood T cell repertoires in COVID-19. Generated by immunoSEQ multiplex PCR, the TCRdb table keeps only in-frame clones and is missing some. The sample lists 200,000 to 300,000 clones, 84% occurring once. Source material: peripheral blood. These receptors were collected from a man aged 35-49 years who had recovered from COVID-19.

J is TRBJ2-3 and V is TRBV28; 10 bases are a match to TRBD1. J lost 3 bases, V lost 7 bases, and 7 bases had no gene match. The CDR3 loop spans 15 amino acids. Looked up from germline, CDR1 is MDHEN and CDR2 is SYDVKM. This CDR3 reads CASITGTGATDTQYF. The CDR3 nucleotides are TGTGCCAGCATTACCGGGACAGGGGCTACAGATACGCAGTATTTT.

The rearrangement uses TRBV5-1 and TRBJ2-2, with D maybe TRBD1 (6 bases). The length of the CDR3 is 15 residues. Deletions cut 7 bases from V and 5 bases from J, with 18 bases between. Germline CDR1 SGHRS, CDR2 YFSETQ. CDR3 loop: CASLETGFATGELFF. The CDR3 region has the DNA TGCGCCAGCCTCGAGACAGGCTTCGCAACCGGGGAGCTGTTTTTT.

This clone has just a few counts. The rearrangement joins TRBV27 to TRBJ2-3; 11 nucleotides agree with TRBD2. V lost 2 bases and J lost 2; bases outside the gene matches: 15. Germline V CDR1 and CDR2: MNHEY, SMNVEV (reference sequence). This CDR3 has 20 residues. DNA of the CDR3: TGTGCCAGCAGTTTAATCGGGCCGGGACTAGCGGTTTCAATCACAGATACGCAGTATTTT. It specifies CASSLIGPGLAVSITDTQYF.

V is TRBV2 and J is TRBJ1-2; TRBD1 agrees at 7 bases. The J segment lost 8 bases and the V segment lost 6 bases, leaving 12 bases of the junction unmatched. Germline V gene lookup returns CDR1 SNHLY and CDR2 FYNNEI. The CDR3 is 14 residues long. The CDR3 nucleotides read TGTGCCAGCAGCCCGGGACAGATCCTTCCGGGCTACACCTTC. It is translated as CASSPGQILPGYTF.

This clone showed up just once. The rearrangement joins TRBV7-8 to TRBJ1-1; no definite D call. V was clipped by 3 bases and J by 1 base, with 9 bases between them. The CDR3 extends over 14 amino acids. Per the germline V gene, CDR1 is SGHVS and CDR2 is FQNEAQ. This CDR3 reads CASSLGAQNTEAFF. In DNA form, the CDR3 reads TGTGCCAGCAGCTTGGGAGCGCAGAACACTGAAGCTTTCTTT.

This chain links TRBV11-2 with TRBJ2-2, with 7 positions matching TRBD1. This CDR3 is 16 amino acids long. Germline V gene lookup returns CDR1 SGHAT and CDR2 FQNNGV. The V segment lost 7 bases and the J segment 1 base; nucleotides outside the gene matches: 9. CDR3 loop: CASNPLQGRNTGELFF. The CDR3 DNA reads TGTGCCAGCAACCCCTTACAGGGGAGGAACACCGGGGAGCTGTTTTTT.

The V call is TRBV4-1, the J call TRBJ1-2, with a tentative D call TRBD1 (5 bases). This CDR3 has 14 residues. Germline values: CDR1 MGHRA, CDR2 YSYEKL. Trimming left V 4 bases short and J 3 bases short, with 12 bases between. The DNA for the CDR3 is TGCGCCAGCAGCCGTCAGGGAGGCGACTATGGCTACACCTTC. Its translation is CASSRQGGDYGYTF.

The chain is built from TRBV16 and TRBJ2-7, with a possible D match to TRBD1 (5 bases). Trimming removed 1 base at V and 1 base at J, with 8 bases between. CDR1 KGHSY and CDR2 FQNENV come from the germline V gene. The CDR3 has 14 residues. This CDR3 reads CASSQLGESYEQYF. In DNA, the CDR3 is TGTGCCAGCAGCCAATTAGGGGAATCCTACGAGCAGTACTTC.

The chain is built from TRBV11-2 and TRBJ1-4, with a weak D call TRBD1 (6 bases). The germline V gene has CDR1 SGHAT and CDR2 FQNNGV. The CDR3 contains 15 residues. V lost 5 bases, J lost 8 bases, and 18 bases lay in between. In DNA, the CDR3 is TGTGCCAGCAGCCCACCCCGGGGGGCGGGGGAAAAACTGTTTTTT. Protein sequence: CASSPPRGAGEKLFF.

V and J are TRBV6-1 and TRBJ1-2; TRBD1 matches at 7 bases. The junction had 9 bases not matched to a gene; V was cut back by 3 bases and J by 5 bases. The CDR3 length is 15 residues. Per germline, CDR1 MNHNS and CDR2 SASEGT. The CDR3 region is CASSETGLLIYGYTF. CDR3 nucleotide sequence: TGTGCCAGCAGTGAGACAGGGCTACTTATTTATGGCTACACCTTC.

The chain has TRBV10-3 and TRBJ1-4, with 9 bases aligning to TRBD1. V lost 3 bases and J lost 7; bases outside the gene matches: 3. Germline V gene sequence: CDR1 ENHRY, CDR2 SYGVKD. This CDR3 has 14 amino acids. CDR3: CAISDGTGSEKLFF. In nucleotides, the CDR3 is TGTGCCATCAGTGACGGGACAGGGTCTGAAAAACTGTTTTTT.

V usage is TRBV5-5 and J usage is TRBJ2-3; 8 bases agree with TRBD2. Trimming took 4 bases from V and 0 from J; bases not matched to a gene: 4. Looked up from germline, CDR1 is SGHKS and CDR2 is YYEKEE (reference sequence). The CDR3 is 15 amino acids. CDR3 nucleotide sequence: TGTGCCAGCAGCGGGAGCGGGGGTAGCACAGATACGCAGTATTTT. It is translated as CASSGSGGSTDTQYF.

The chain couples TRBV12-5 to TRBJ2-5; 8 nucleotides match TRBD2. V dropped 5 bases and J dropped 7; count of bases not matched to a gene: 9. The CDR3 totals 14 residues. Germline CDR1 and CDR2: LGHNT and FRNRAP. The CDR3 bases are TGTGCTAGTGGTCAAAGCGGGGGCCAGGGGACCCAGTACTTC. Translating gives CASGQSGGQGTQYF.

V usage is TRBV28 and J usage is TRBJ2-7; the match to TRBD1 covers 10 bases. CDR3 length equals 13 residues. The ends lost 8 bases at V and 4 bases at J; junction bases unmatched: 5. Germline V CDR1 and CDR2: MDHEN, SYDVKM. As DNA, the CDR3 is TGTGCCAGCTGGGGGACAGGGGCTTACGAGCAGTACTTC. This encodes CASWGTGAYEQYF.

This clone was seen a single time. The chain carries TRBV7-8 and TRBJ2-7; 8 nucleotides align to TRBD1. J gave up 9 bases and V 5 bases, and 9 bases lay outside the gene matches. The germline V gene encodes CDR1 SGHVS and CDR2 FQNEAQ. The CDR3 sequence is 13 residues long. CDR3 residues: CASSQGARMGQYF. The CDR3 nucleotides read TGTGCCAGCAGCCAGGGGGCGAGGATGGGGCAGTACTTC.

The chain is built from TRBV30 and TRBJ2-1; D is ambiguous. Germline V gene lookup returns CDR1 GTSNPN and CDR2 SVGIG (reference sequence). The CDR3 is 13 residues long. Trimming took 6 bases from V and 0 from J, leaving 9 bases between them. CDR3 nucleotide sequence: TGTGCCTGCCTCTCTAGCTCCTACAATGAGCAGTTCTTC. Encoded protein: CACLSSSYNEQFF.

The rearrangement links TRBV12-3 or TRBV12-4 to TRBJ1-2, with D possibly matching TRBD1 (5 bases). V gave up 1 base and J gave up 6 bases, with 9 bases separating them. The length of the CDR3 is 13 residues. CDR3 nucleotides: TGTGCCAGCAGTTTAGTGGCAGGGAATGGCTACACCTTC. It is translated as CASSLVAGNGYTF.

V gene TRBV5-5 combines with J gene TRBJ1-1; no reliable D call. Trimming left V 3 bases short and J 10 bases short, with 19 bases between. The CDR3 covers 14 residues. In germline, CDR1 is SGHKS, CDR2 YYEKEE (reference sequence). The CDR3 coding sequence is TGTGCCAGCAGCTCGGGCCGGGTCGAGGGTATAGCTTTCTTT. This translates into CASSSGRVEGIAFF.

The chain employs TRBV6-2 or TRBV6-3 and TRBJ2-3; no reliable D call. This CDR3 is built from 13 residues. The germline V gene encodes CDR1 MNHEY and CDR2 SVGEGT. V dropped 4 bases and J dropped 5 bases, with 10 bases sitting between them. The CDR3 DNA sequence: TGTGCCAGCAGTTGGTCCCGCGGAGATACGCAGTATTTT. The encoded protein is CASSWSRGDTQYF.